This TCR beta chain emerged from a study of T cell responses to AZD1222 COVID-19 vaccine. Germline assignment: CDR1 SGHRS and CDR2 YFSETQ. The length of the CDR3 is 14 residues. Trimming cost V 4 bases and J 8 bases; bases outside gene matches: 4. Measured with immunoSEQ multiplex PCR; TCRdb has only the in-frame clones, and not every one. Of about 120,000 clones in the sample, around 86% were seen once. The chain has TRBV5-1 and TRBJ1-6, with 9 bases aligning to TRBD1. This receptor was identified in an adult in good health. Sample: peripheral blood, taken on day 0 of AZD1222 vaccination. CDR3 bases: TGCGCCAGCAGCGTGAGGGACAGGGATTCACCCCTCCACTTT. It encodes CASSVRDRDSPLHF.